One and the same sample provided the 14 T cell receptor beta chains below, sequenced in a study of blood T cells in healthy people across ages. Then a second PCR, running roughly 7 to 11 cycles, was carried out with a sample-barcoded 5' primer and a J-beta primer mix. Each CDR3 protein gets one entry after TCRdb re-called the 5' RACE reads with MiXCR. Of approximately 490,000 distinct CDR3 sequences in the sample, around 24% were seen once. This same sample was also taken into another study, of T cells of mothers and their children.

Sequencing used blood. These receptors came from a boy aged 10-17 years in good health.

This clonotype has a handful of counts. The rearrangement uses TRBV29-1 and TRBJ2-5; no reliable D call. The DNA matches TRBJ2-1 better at its end, which makes the J call doubtful. The CDR3 runs to 14 residues. Germline values: CDR1 SQVTM, CDR2 ANQGSEA. The DNA for the CDR3 is TGCAGCGTTGAAGTCGGTGACGTCCAGGAGGAGCAGTTCTTC. This translates into CSVEVGDVQEEQFF.

The chain has TRBV6-5 and TRBJ2-1; 9 nucleotides match TRBD2. V lost 1 base to trimming and J lost 5 bases; unmatched junction nucleotides: 6. CDR1 is MNHEY and CDR2 is SVGAGI in the germline V gene. The CDR3 loop spans 16 amino acids. The CDR3 reads CASSYYGAGGHNEQFF. The CDR3 nucleotides read TGTGCCAGCAGTTACTATGGGGCGGGGGGGCACAATGAGCAGTTCTTC.

This clonotype appeared once. The junction differs from germline at one of its ends, possibly a read error. V usage is TRBV4-2 and J usage is TRBJ2-3; 8 nucleotides line up with TRBD2. The CDR3 covers 13 residues. Per the germline V gene, CDR1 is LGHNA and CDR2 is YNFKEQ. Here the CDR3 DNA reads TGTGCCAGCAGCCAAGATACAGCGGGGGATAGTCATTTT. This translates into CASSQDTAGDSHF.

This clonotype was seen more than once but under ten times. The chain recombines TRBV29-1 with TRBJ2-2, with D unclear. This CDR3 contains 12 residues. In germline, CDR1 is SQVTM, CDR2 ANQGSEA. Trimming removed 5 bases from V and 4 bases from J, with 8 bases in between. CDR3 residues: CSVRVGTGELFF. The CDR3 bases are TGCAGCGTTCGGGTTGGCACCGGGGAGCTGTTTTTT.

The chain is built from TRBV4-3 and TRBJ1-4; D is undetermined. From germline, CDR1 is LGHNA and CDR2 YSLEER. The CDR3 consists of 16 residues. The V end lost 0 bases, the J end lost 2 bases, and 10 bases lay between the germline ends. This CDR3 reads CASSQEVRVTNEKLFF. The CDR3 nucleotides read TGCGCCAGCAGCCAAGAAGTCAGAGTGACTAATGAAAAACTGTTTTTT.

Here the CDR3 reads CASSLDLFPYEQYF. The CDR3, as DNA: TGTGCCAGCAGTTTAGATCTGTTCCCCTACGAGCAGTACTTC. The chain carries TRBV12-3 or TRBV12-4 and TRBJ2-7; D is unclear. Trimming took 1 base from V and 2 from J, leaving 9 bases between them. The CDR3 runs 14 residues.

V and J are TRBV4-1 and TRBJ2-5; 9 nucleotides match TRBD1. The DNA end lines up better with TRBJ2-1; the J call may be wrong. The length of the CDR3 is 17 residues. CDR1 MGHRA and CDR2 YSYEKL come from the germline V gene. The DNA of the CDR3 is TGCGCCAGCAGCCAGGGACTTATACAGGGGGCAGGCAATGAGCAGTTCTTC. Its translation: CASSQGLIQGAGNEQFF.

This clonotype was observed a few times. The gene calls are TRBV7-2 and TRBJ2-5; TRBD2 aligns across 11 bases. The assigned J gene may be wrong: the sequence end matches TRBJ2-7 better. The CDR3 is 17 amino acids. Germline CDR1 and CDR2: SGHTA and FQGNSA. The CDR3 sequence is CASSLFLAGGRSYEQYF. The CDR3 region has the DNA TGTGCCAGCAGCTTATTCCTAGCGGGGGGAAGGTCCTACGAGCAGTACTTC.

The chain recombines TRBV6-5 with TRBJ2-5; D call uncertain. The CDR3 spans 13 residues. The germline gives CDR1 MNHEY, CDR2 SVGAGI. Trimming left V 2 bases short and J 0 bases short, with 4 bases between. The CDR3 reads CASSYANQETQYF. The CDR3 DNA sequence: TGTGCCAGCAGTTACGCAAACCAAGAGACCCAGTACTTC.

This chain uses TRBV7-3 with TRBJ2-7; 10 bases align to TRBD1. Per germline, CDR1 SGHTA and CDR2 FQGTGA. After removal of 5 bases from V and 2 bases from J, the junction contained 15 bases not matched to a gene. The CDR3 has 18 amino acids. Here the CDR3 reads CASSPHRPGTGVAYEQYF. CDR3 in DNA: TGTGCCAGCAGCCCCCATAGACCAGGGACAGGGGTCGCCTACGAGCAGTACTTC. The whole variable domain, remainder taken from reference TRBV7-3 and TRBJ2-7, is GAGVSQTPSNKVTEKGKYVELRCDPISGHTALYWYRQSLGQGPEFLIYFQGTGAADDSGLPNDRFFAVRPEGSVSTLKIQRTERGDSAVYLCASSPHRPGTGVAYEQYFGPGTRLTVT.

The V call is TRBV29-1, the J call TRBJ2-5; no clear D gene. V was cut by 0 bases and J by 4 bases, with 12 bases left in between. Germline-derived CDR1 and CDR2 are SQVTM and ANQGSEA. This CDR3 has 14 residues. CDR3 coding DNA: TGCAGCGTTGAAGATTCGCGTAGGGTAGAGACCCAGTACTTC. As protein: CSVEDSRRVETQYF.

The V call is TRBV20-1, the J call TRBJ2-1; 9 positions match TRBD2. The CDR3 contains 15 residues. The V and J ends lost 2 bases and 1 base, in that order; junction bases with no gene match: 3. Germline assignment: CDR1 DFQATT and CDR2 SNEGSKA (reference sequence). The CDR3 DNA follows: TGCAGTGCTAGACCAAGCGGGAGGTCCTACAATGAGCAGTTCTTC. It translates to CSARPSGRSYNEQFF.

The chain is built from TRBV20-1 and TRBJ2-1, with 9 bases lining up with TRBD2. Looked up from germline, CDR1 is DFQATT and CDR2 is SNEGSKA (reference sequence). The CDR3 has 13 amino acids. The V and J ends lost 2 bases and 5 bases, in that order; junction bases with no gene match: 1. CDR3 region: CSARLAGNNEQFF. Written as DNA, the CDR3 is TGCAGTGCTAGACTAGCGGGGAACAATGAGCAGTTCTTC.

A note on this clonotype: An end of the junction differs from the germline gene, which may be a read error. The V call is TRBV5-1, the J call TRBJ2-3; TRBD2 might be the D (5 bases). CDR1 and CDR2 from the germline V gene are SGHRS and YFSETQ. The CDR3 loop spans 16 amino acids. The CDR3 nucleotides read TGCGCCAGCAGCTTGGTTTCGGGGATGGGCACAGATACGAAGTATTTT. It translates to CASSLVSGMGTDTKYF. The full variable domain, rest sourced from reference TRBV5-1 and TRBJ2-3, is KAGVTQTPRYLIKTRGQQVTLSCSPISGHRSVSWYQQTPGQGLQFLFEYFSETQRNKGNFPGRFSGRQFSNSRSEMNVSTLELGDSALYLCASSLVSGMGTDTKYFGPGTRLTVL.